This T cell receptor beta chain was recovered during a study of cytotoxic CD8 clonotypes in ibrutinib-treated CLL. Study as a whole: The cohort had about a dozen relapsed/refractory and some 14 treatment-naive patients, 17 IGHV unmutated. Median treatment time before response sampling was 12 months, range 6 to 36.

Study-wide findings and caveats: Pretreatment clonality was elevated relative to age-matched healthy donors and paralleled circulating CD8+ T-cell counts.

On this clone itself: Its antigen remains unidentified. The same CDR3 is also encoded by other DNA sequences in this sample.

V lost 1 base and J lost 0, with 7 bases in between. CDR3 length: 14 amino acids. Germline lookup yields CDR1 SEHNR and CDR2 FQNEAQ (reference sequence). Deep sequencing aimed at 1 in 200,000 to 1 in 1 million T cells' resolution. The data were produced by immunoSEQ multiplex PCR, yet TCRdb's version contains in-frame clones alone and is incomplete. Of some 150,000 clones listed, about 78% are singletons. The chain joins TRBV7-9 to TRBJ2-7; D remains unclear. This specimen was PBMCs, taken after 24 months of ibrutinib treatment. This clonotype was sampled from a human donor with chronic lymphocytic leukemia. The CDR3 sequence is CASSLGGTSYEQYF. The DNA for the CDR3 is TGTGCCAGCAGCTTAGGTGGCACCTCCTACGAGCAGTACTTC.